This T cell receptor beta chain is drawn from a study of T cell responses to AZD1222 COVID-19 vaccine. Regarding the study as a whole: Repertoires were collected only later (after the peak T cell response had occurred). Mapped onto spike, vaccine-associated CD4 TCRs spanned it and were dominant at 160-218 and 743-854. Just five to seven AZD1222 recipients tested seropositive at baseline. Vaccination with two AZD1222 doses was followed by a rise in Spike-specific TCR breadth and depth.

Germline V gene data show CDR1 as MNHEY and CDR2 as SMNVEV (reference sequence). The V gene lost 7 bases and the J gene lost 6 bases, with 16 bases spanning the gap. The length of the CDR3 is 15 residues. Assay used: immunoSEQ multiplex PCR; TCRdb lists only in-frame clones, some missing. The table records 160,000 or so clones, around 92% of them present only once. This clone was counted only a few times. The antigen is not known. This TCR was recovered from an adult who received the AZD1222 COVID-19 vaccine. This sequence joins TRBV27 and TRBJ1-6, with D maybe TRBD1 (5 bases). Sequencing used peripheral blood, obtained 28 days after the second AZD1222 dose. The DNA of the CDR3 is TGTGCCAGCACCCTGTACAGGAGTCTTAATTCACCCCTCCACTTT. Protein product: CASTLYRSLNSPLHF.